This entry lists 19 T cell receptor beta chains sequenced from one sample in a study of Tregs in tolerant kidney transplant recipients. The data were produced by immunoSEQ multiplex PCR, yet TCRdb's version contains in-frame clones alone and is incomplete. The sample comprises about 240,000 clones, approximately 83% of which are singletons, and about 0.58% rests with the top ten. Input material: CD4+ T cells from blood. The receptors originated from a human donor in good health.

Concerning this clone: The same CDR3 also results from other DNA sequences found in this sample. This chain links TRBV5-6 with TRBJ2-2; 9 bases are shared with TRBD1. Germline loops: CDR1 SGHDT, CDR2 YYEEEE. This CDR3 region has 16 residues. V lost 1 base to trimming and J lost 2 bases; unmatched junction nucleotides: 3. As DNA, the CDR3 is TGTGCCAGCAGCTTGTTAACAGGGGGCAACACCGGGGAGCTGTTTTTT. Translation: CASSLLTGGNTGELFF.

V gene TRBV12-5 combines with J gene TRBJ1-1, with no clear D. V lost 1 base to trimming and J lost 5 bases, with 8 bases between them. This CDR3 is built from 13 residues. CDR1 and CDR2 (germline): LGHNT, FRNRAP. The CDR3, as DNA: TGTGCTAGTGGTTTGGGGGGATTGACTGAAGCTTTCTTT. Translation gives CASGLGGLTEAFF.

The rearrangement joins TRBV14 to TRBJ1-1; no clear D. Germline values: CDR1 SGHDN, CDR2 FVKESK. V lost 5 bases and J 1 base, leaving 11 bases between the germline ends. The CDR3 covers 14 residues. The DNA of the CDR3 is TGTGCCAGCAGCTTGGGCCGCGGGAACACTGAAGCTTTCTTT. This translates into CASSLGRGNTEAFF.

The V call is TRBV5-4, the J call TRBJ2-7; D might be TRBD1 or TRBD2, each matching 7 bases. The CDR3 consists of 14 residues. CDR1 is SGHNT, CDR2 YYREEE, per germline (reference sequence). The germline V and J ends were trimmed by 4 bases and 0 bases, with 11 bases remaining between them. CDR3 in DNA: TGTGCCAGCAGCCCCAGGGGGGGCTCCTACGAGCAGTACTTC. Amino acids: CASSPRGGSYEQYF.

This clone was seen once. This chain joins TRBV19 and TRBJ1-2; tentative D call: TRBD1 (5 bases). Germline-derived CDR1 and CDR2 are LNHDA and SQIVND (reference sequence). The CDR3 loop spans 15 amino acids. With 5 bases removed from V and 8 bases from J, the gap between germline ends came to 21 bases. The CDR3 is CASSRPRGGVGGYTF. The CDR3 DNA follows: TGTGCCAGTAGTCGGCCTCGTGGAGGGGTGGGAGGCTACACCTTC. Variable domain in full (rest from reference TRBV19 and TRBJ1-2): DGGITQSPKYLFRKEGQNVTLSCEQNLNHDAMYWYRQDPGQGLRLIYYSQIVNDFQKGDIAEGYSVSREKKESFPLTVTSAQKNPTAFYLCASSRPRGGVGGYTFGSGTRLTVV.

Comments on this clone: At one boundary the junction diverges from the germline segment, which might be a read error. This chain links TRBV18 with TRBJ2-2, with TRBD1 matching 9 bases. In germline, CDR1 is KGHSH, CDR2 LQKENI. The CDR3 loop spans 14 amino acids. This CDR3 reads CASSGTGNSGELFF. The DNA of the CDR3 is TGTGCCAGCTCCGGGACAGGGAACTCCGGGGAGCTGTTTTTT.

J is TRBJ1-5 and V is TRBV19, with D maybe TRBD1 (5 bases). V was pared by 6 bases and J by 3 bases, with 12 bases between. The CDR3 extends over 14 amino acids. CDR1 LNHDA and CDR2 SQIVND come from the germline V gene (reference sequence). The CDR3 protein is CASRRGDYNQPQHF. CDR3 DNA: TGTGCCAGTAGGCGAGGGGACTACAATCAGCCCCAGCATTTT. The whole variable domain, remainder taken from reference TRBV19 and TRBJ1-5, is DGGITQSPKYLFRKEGQNVTLSCEQNLNHDAMYWYRQDPGQGLRLIYYSQIVNDFQKGDIAEGYSVSREKKESFPLTVTSAQKNPTAFYLCASRRGDYNQPQHFGDGTRLSIL.

CDR3 region: CASSAQGGGPVNYGYTF. The CDR3 DNA is TGTGCCAGCAGTGCACAGGGGGGGGGACCGGTTAACTATGGCTACACCTTC. The V call is TRBV6-4, the J call TRBJ1-2; 8 bases agree with TRBD1. Germline trimming cut 4 bases from V and 1 base from J; bases unmatched to any gene: 11. The CDR3 is 17 amino acids. CDR1 MRHNA and CDR2 SNTAGT come from the germline V gene.

Only one count was recorded for this clone. The chain is built from TRBV7-9 and TRBJ2-1, with TRBD2 identical over 10 bases. V shed 6 bases, J shed 0 bases, and the junction held 8 bases outside the gene matches. This CDR3 has 17 amino acids. Germline-derived CDR1 and CDR2 are SEHNR and FQNEAQ (reference sequence). CDR3 loop: CASSVTSGVSSYNEQFF. CDR3 nucleotides: TGTGCCAGCAGTGTTACTAGCGGGGTTAGCTCCTACAATGAGCAGTTCTTC.

The chain carries TRBV29-1 and TRBJ2-7; D is perhaps TRBD2 (5 bases). The germline V gene has CDR1 SQVTM and CDR2 ANQGSEA. This CDR3 comprises 12 residues. V lost 5 bases and J 3 bases, leaving 11 bases between the germline ends. In nucleotides, the CDR3 is TGCAGCGTTACGCTAGCACTCTACGAGCAGTACTTC. This gives the protein CSVTLALYEQYF.

The chain employs TRBV18 and TRBJ1-1, with TRBD1 as a possible D gene (6 bases). V lost 2 bases to trimming and J lost 5 bases, with 12 bases between them. The germline V gene has CDR1 KGHSH and CDR2 LQKENI. The CDR3 has 14 amino acids. The CDR3, as DNA: TGTGCCAGCTCACCATCCCAGGGGAGTACTGAAGCTTTCTTT. Its protein is CASSPSQGSTEAFF.

Only a few counts were recorded for this clone. The chain uses TRBV18 and TRBJ2-2, with a possible D match to TRBD1 (6 bases). The CDR3 length is 17 residues. V was pared by 1 base and J by 1 base, with 13 bases between. CDR1 and CDR2 from the germline V gene are KGHSH and LQKENI. The CDR3 loop is CASSPQVVGGNTGELFF. Here the CDR3 DNA reads TGTGCCAGCTCACCACAAGTCGTAGGGGGGAACACCGGGGAGCTGTTTTTT. Full variable domain (outside the CDR3, taken from reference TRBV18 and TRBJ2-2): NAGVMQNPRHLVRRRGQEARLRCSPMKGHSHVYWYRQLPEEGLKFMVYLQKENIIDESGMPKERFSAEFPKEGPSILRIQQVVRGDSAAYFCASSPQVVGGNTGELFFGEGSRLTVL.

J is TRBJ1-5 and V is TRBV5-1; TRBD1 is a possible D gene (6 bases). Per the germline V gene, CDR1 is SGHRS and CDR2 is YFSETQ. The CDR3 consists of 14 residues. V shed 3 bases and J shed 7 bases, with 14 bases lying between them. The CDR3 sequence is CASSWTGGQQPQHF. CDR3 sequence (DNA): TGCGCCAGCAGCTGGACTGGGGGGCAGCAGCCCCAGCATTTT.

V usage is TRBV5-4 and J usage is TRBJ2-3; 9 bases line up with TRBD2. V trimming: 4 bases; J trimming: 4 bases; junction bases outside the gene matches: 13. Per the germline V gene, CDR1 is SGHNT and CDR2 is YYREEE (reference sequence). This CDR3 has 17 amino acids. The CDR3 here is CASSRLISGSSPDTQYF. CDR3 nucleotides: TGTGCCAGCAGCAGACTGATTAGCGGGAGTTCCCCAGATACGCAGTATTTT.

This chain links TRBV6-6 with TRBJ1-5; D not resolved. The CDR3 contains 14 residues. From germline, CDR1 is MNHNY and CDR2 SVGAGI (reference sequence). Trimming removed 8 bases from V and 6 bases from J, with 17 bases in between. The CDR3 loop is CASLRTPAGQPQHF. CDR3 in DNA: TGTGCCAGCTTAAGGACCCCCGCGGGTCAGCCCCAGCATTTT.

The chain employs TRBV7-2 and TRBJ2-4; 11 bases agree with TRBD2. V shed 5 bases, J shed 4 bases, and the junction held 10 bases outside the gene matches. Germline CDR1 and CDR2: SGHTA and FQGNSA. CDR3 length: 17 residues. For the CDR3, the DNA is TGTGCCAGCAGCATAAATCCGGGACTAGCGGCGAAAAACATTCAGTACTTC. It specifies CASSINPGLAAKNIQYF.

This chain connects TRBV5-4 to TRBJ1-4; 7 nucleotides line up with TRBD1. V lost 3 bases, J lost 0 bases, and 5 bases stayed unmatched. The CDR3 spans 16 residues. Germline CDR1 reads SGHNT; CDR2 reads YYREEE (reference sequence). The CDR3 DNA sequence: TGTGCCAGCAGCTCACGACAGGGATCAACTAATGAAAAACTGTTTTTT. It encodes CASSSRQGSTNEKLFF.

This sequence joins TRBV4-1 and TRBJ2-1; 8 bases are a match to TRBD2. Trimming at V came to 1 base and at J to 9 bases, leaving 5 bases not matched to a gene. The length of the CDR3 is 14 residues. From germline, CDR1 is MGHRA and CDR2 YSYEKL. The CDR3 protein is CASSQVGRGVEQFF. Written as DNA, the CDR3 is TGCGCCAGCAGCCAAGTTGGGCGGGGGGTTGAGCAGTTCTTC.

The chain couples TRBV30 to TRBJ2-5; D may be TRBD1 (5 bases). Germline lookup yields CDR1 GTSNPN and CDR2 SVGIG (reference sequence). Trimming pared 5 bases from V and 5 bases from J, leaving 21 bases between. The CDR3 is made up of 15 amino acids. CDR3 nucleotide sequence: TGTGCCTGGGCCCCTAAACAGGCCGTGCCGGAGACCCAGTACTTC. This translates into CAWAPKQAVPETQYF.